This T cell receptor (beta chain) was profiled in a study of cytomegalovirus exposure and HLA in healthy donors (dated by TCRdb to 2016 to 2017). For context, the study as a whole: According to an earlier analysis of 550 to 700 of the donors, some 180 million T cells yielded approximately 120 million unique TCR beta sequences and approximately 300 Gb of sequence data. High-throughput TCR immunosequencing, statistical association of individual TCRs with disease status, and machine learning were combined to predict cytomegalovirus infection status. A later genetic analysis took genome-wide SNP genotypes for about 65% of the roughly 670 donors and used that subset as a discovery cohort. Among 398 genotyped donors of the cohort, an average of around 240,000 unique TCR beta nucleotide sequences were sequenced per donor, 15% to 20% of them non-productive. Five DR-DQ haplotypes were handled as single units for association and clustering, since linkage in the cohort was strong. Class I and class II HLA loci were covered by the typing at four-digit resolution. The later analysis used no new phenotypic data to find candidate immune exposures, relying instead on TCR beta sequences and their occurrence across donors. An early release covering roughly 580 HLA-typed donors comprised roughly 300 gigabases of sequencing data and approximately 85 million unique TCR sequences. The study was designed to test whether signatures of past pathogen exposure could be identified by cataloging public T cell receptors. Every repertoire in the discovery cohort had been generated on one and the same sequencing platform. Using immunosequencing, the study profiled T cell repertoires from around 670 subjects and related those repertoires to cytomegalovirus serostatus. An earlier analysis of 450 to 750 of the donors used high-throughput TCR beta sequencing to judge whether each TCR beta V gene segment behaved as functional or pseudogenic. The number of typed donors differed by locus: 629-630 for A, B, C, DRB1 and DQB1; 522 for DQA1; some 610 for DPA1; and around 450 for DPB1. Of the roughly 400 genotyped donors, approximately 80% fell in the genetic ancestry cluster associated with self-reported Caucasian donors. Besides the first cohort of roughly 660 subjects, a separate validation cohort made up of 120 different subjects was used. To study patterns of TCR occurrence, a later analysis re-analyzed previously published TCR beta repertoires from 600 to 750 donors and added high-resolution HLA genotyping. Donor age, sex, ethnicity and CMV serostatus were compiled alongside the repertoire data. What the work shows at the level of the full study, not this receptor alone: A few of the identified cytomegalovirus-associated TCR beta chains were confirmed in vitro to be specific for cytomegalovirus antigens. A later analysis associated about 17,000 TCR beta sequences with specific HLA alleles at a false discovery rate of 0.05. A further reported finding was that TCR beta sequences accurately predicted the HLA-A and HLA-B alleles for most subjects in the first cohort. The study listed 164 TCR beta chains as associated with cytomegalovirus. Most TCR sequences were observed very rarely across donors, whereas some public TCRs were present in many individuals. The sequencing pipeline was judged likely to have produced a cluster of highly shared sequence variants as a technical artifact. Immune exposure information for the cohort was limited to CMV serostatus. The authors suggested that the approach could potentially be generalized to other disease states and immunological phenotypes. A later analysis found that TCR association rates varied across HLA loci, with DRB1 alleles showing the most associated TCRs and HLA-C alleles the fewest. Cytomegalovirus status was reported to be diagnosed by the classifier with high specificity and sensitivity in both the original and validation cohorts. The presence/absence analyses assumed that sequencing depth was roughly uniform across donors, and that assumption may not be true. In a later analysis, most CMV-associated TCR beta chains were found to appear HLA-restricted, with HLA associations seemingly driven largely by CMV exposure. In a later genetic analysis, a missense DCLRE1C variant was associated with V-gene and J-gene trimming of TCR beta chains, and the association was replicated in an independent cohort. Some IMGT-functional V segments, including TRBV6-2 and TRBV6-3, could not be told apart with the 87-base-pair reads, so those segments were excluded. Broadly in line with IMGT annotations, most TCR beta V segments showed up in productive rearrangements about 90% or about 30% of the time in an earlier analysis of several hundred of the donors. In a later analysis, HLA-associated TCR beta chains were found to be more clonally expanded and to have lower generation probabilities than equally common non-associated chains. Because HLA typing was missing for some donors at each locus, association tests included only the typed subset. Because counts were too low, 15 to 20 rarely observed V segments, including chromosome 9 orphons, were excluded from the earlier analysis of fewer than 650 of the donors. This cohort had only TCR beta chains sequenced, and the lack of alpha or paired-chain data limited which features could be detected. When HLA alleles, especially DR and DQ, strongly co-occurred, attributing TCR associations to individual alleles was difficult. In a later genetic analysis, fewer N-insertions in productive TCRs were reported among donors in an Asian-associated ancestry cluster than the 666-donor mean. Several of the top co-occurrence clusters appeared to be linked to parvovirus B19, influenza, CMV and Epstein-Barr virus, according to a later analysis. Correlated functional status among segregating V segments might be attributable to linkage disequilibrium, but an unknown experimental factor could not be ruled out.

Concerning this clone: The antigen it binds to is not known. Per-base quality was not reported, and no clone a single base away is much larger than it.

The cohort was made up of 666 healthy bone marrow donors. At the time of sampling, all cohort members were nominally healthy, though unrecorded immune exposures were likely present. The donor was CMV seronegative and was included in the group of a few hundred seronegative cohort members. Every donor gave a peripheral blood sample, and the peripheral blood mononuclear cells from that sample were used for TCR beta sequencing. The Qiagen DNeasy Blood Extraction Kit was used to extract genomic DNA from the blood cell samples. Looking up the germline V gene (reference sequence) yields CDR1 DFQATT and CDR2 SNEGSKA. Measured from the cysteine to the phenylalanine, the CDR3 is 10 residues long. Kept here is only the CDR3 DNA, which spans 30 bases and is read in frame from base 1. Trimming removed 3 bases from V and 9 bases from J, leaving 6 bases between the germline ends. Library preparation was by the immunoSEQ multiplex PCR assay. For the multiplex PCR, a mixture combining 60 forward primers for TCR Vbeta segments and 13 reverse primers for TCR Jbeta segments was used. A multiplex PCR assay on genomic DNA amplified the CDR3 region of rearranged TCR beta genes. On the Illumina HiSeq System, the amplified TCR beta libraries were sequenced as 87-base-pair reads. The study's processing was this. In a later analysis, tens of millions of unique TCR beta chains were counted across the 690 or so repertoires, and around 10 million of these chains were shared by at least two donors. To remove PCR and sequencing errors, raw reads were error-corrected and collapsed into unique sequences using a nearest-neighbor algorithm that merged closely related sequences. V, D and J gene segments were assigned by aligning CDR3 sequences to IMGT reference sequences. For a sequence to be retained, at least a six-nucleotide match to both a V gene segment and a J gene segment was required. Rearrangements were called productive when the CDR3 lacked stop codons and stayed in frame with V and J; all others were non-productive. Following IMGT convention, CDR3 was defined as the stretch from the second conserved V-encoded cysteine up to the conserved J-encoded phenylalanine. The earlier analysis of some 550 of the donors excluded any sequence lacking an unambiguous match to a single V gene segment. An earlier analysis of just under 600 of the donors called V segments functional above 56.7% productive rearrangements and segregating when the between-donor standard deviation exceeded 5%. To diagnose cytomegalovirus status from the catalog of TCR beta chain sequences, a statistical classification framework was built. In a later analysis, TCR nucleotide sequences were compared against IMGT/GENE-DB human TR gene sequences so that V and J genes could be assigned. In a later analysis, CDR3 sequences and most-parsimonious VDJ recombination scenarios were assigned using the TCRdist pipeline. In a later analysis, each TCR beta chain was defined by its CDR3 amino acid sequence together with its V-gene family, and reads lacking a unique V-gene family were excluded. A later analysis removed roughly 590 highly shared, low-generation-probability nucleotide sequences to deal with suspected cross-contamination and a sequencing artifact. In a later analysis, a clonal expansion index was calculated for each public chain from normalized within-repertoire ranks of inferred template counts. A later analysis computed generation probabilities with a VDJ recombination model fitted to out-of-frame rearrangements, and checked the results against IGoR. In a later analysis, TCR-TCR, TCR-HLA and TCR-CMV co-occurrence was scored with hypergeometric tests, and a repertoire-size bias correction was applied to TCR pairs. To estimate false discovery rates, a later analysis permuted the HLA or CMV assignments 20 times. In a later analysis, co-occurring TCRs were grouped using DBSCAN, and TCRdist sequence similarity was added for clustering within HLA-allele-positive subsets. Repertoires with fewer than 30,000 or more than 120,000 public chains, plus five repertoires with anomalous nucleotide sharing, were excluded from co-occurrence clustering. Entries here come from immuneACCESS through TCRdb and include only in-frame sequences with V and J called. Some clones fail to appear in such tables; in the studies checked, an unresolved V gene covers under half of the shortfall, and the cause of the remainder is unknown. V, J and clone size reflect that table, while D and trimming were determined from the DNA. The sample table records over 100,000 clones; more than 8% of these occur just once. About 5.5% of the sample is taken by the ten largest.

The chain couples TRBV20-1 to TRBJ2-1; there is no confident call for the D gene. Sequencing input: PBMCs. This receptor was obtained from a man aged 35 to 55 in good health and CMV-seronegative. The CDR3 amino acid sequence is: CSARRREQFF. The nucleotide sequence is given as TGCAGTGCTAGGCGCCGTGAGCAGTTCTTC.